Shown below are 18 T cell receptor beta chains from a single sample sequenced in a study of blood T cell repertoires in COVID-19. Sequencing used immunoSEQ multiplex PCR; TCRdb keeps in-frame clones, though not all of them. The data show 70,000 to 100,000 clones, approximately 91% seen once. Sequencing used peripheral blood. The receptors were sampled from a woman older than 75 with acute or convalescent COVID-19.

The chain combines TRBV6-5 with TRBJ1-1; no clear D. The CDR3 sequence is 15 residues long. Per the germline V gene, CDR1 is MNHEY and CDR2 is SVGAGI. The V end was cut by 7 bases, the J end by 4 bases, with 19 bases between. Here the CDR3 reads CASTRGGYPPTEAFF. The DNA of the CDR3 is TGTGCCAGCACCCGCGGCGGGTATCCCCCCACTGAAGCTTTCTTT.

This clone was counted a few times. The chain recombines TRBV5-4 with TRBJ1-2, with D maybe TRBD1 (6 bases). Germline V gives CDR1 SGHNT, CDR2 YYREEE (reference sequence). Between the trimmed V and J ends, which lost 0 bases and 0 bases, there was a span of 12 bases. The CDR3 spans 16 residues. CDR3 amino acids: CASSLEGGRANYGYTF. DNA of the CDR3: TGTGCCAGCAGCTTGGAAGGGGGGAGGGCTAACTATGGCTACACCTTC.

The chain carries TRBV6-5 and TRBJ2-7; 10 bases line up with TRBD1. The CDR3 contains 14 residues. The germline gives CDR1 MNHEY, CDR2 SVGAGI. V lost 6 bases to trimming and J lost 2 bases; unmatched junction nucleotides: 4. CDR3 sequence reads: CASRVGQGAYEQYF. The CDR3 bases are TGTGCCAGCAGGGTCGGACAGGGGGCCTACGAGCAGTACTTC.

This sequence joins TRBV11-1 and TRBJ2-1, with 9 nucleotides matching TRBD1. The CDR3 consists of 15 residues. CDR1 is SGHAT, CDR2 FQDESV, per germline (reference sequence). The V gene end was trimmed by 5 bases and the J gene end by 7 bases; junction bases not matched to a gene: 9. In DNA form, the CDR3 reads TGTGCCAGCAGCCGTATGACAGGGGGATGGAATGAGCAGTTCTTC. It codes for CASSRMTGGWNEQFF.

The chain has TRBV11-2 and TRBJ1-4; TRBD1 is a possible D gene (5 bases). V lost 1 base and J 4 bases, leaving 7 bases between the germline ends. This CDR3 spans 14 amino acids. CDR1 is SGHAT and CDR2 is FQNNGV in the germline V gene. DNA for the CDR3: TGTGCCAGCAGCTTAGCAGGGTTTAATGAAAAACTGTTTTTT. It is translated as CASSLAGFNEKLFF.

The chain carries TRBV14 and TRBJ1-1; D is ambiguous. The CDR3 has 12 amino acids. V lost 7 bases, J lost 1 base, and 7 bases lay in between. Germline V lookup: CDR1 SGHDN, CDR2 FVKESK. The CDR3 protein is CASNHWNTEAFF. The CDR3 nucleotides read TGTGCCAGCAACCACTGGAACACTGAAGCTTTCTTT.

The chain links TRBV7-6 to TRBJ2-1; 12 nucleotides align to TRBD2. This CDR3 is built from 20 residues. After removal of 3 bases from V and 4 bases from J, the junction contained 16 bases not matched to a gene. CDR1 is SGHVS, CDR2 FNYEAQ, per germline. This CDR3 is CASSFPRASGGALRYNEQFF. CDR3 bases: TGTGCCAGCAGCTTCCCGCGGGCTAGCGGGGGGGCCTTGAGGTACAATGAGCAGTTCTTC. The full variable domain, with the rest looked up from reference TRBV7-6 and TRBJ2-1, is GAGVSQSPRYKVTKRGQDVALRCDPISGHVSLYWYRQALGQGPEFLTYFNYEAQQDKSGLPNDRFSAERPEGSISTLTIQRTEQRDSAMYRCASSFPRASGGALRYNEQFFGPGTRLTVL.

This clone was counted a few times. This chain connects TRBV19 to TRBJ2-1; TRBD2 matches at 8 bases. This CDR3 contains 14 residues. The germline V gene encodes CDR1 LNHDA and CDR2 SQIVND (reference sequence). Trimming took 10 bases from V and 4 from J; bases not matched to a gene: 9. The CDR3 DNA reads as TGTGCCACCTCCGGGCTAGCGGGTTACAATGAGCAGTTCTTC. Protein sequence: CATSGLAGYNEQFF.

V usage is TRBV12-3 or TRBV12-4 and J usage is TRBJ1-4, with D perhaps matching TRBD1 (5 bases). CDR3 length: 13 amino acids. V was shortened by 5 bases and J by 8 bases, with 12 bases between the two germline ends. CDR3 DNA sequence: TGTGCCAGCAGTCCCCGACAGACAGAAAAACTGTTTTTT. Its translation is CASSPRQTEKLFF.

This clone was picked up a small number of times. CDR3 region: CAISESRLGQGYGYTF. The CDR3 region has the DNA TGTGCCATCAGTGAGTCGAGGTTAGGACAGGGCTATGGCTACACCTTC. The chain recombines TRBV10-3 with TRBJ1-2; TRBD1 agrees at 8 bases. Germline V gene lookup returns CDR1 ENHRY and CDR2 SYGVKD. The V gene end was trimmed by 0 bases and the J gene end by 4 bases; junction bases not matched to a gene: 7. The CDR3 has 16 residues.

This chain uses TRBV7-3 with TRBJ2-2; 9 bases are shared with TRBD2. Germline loops: CDR1 SGHTA, CDR2 FQGTGA. This CDR3 has 15 amino acids. The junction had 4 bases not matched to a gene; V was cut back by 2 bases and J by 6 bases. The CDR3 DNA is TGTGCCAGCAGCTTAGGGACTAGCACGTCCGGGGAGCTGTTTTTT. The encoded protein is CASSLGTSTSGELFF.

The rearrangement joins TRBV7-6 to TRBJ2-1; 8 bases line up with TRBD1. V lost 5 bases to trimming and J lost 0 bases; unmatched junction nucleotides: 6. The germline gives CDR1 SGHVS, CDR2 FNYEAQ. The CDR3 spans 16 residues. The CDR3 DNA is TGTGCCAGCAGCCCCAGACAGGGGAGCTCCTACAATGAGCAGTTCTTC. Amino acid sequence: CASSPRQGSSYNEQFF. Full variable domain (rest looked up from reference TRBV7-6 and TRBJ2-1): GAGVSQSPRYKVTKRGQDVALRCDPISGHVSLYWYRQALGQGPEFLTYFNYEAQQDKSGLPNDRFSAERPEGSISTLTIQRTEQRDSAMYRCASSPRQGSSYNEQFFGPGTRLTVL.

V gene TRBV6-6 combines with J gene TRBJ1-3; TRBD1 is a possible D gene (5 bases). CDR3 length equals 15 residues. The V and J ends lost 7 bases and 4 bases respectively, with 17 bases between them. Germline lookup yields CDR1 MNHNY and CDR2 SVGAGI (reference sequence). CDR3: CASTITGDSGNTIYF. DNA of the CDR3: TGTGCCAGCACCATCACGGGGGATTCGGGAAACACCATATATTTT.

The chain employs TRBV7-3 and TRBJ2-1, with 7 bases fitting TRBD2. This CDR3 spans 15 amino acids. The germline V gene encodes CDR1 SGHTA and CDR2 FQGTGA. V dropped 5 bases and J dropped 2; count of bases not matched to a gene: 6. The CDR3 loop is CASSEQSGAYNEQFF. DNA of the CDR3: TGTGCCAGCAGCGAGCAGAGCGGGGCCTACAATGAGCAGTTCTTC.

The chain carries TRBV28 and TRBJ2-5; D is unresolved. Trimming pared 1 base from V and 2 bases from J, leaving 2 bases between. The CDR3 consists of 12 residues. Looked up from germline, CDR1 is MDHEN and CDR2 is SYDVKM. CDR3 protein: CASSLLQETQYF. The DNA of the CDR3 is TGTGCCAGCAGTTTATTACAAGAGACCCAGTACTTC.

The V and J genes are TRBV6-6 and TRBJ1-2; a weak D match, TRBD1 (5 bases). Trimming left V 2 bases short and J 8 bases short, with 12 bases between. The V gene's germline CDR1 is MNHNY and CDR2 SVGAGI (reference sequence). The CDR3 has 13 residues. CDR3 nucleotide sequence: TGTGCCAGCAGTTACGATCAGGGAATAGGCTACACCTTC. It specifies CASSYDQGIGYTF.

The chain combines TRBV9 with TRBJ1-1; D is uncertain. Looked up from germline, CDR1 is SGDLS and CDR2 is YYNGEE. The V and J ends lost 4 bases and 1 base respectively, with 8 bases between them. This CDR3 contains 13 residues. As DNA, the CDR3 is TGTGCCAGCAGCTATACAGCGAACACTGAAGCTTTCTTT. Residues: CASSYTANTEAFF. The full variable domain, completed using reference TRBV9 and TRBJ1-1, is DSGVTQTPKHLITATGQRVTLRCSPRSGDLSVYWYQQSLDQGLQFLIQYYNGEERAKGNILERFSAQQFPDLHSELNLSSLELGDSALYFCASSYTANTEAFFGQGTRLTVV.

This chain joins TRBV5-4 and TRBJ1-1; possibly TRBD1 for D (6 bases). The length of the CDR3 is 13 residues. Deletions cut 3 bases from V and 5 bases from J, with 11 bases between. Germline-derived CDR1 and CDR2 are SGHNT and YYREEE (reference sequence). The CDR3 loop is CASSSPQGTEAFF. CDR3 nucleotides: TGTGCCAGCAGCTCCCCACAGGGAACTGAAGCTTTCTTT.